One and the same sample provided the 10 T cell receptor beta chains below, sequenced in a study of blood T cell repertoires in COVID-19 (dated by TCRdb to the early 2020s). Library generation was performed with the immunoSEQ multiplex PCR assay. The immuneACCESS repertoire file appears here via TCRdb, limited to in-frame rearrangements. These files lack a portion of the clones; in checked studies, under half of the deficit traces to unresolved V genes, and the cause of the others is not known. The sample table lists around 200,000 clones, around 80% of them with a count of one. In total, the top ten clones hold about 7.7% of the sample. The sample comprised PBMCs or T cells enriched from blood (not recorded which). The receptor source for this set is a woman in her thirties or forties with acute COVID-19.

This CDR3 reads CASSYADRGSEAFF. Here the CDR3 DNA reads TGTGCCAGCAGTTACGCGGACAGGGGTTCTGAAGCTTTCTTT. The rearrangement joins TRBV6-5 to TRBJ1-1, with TRBD1 identical over 9 bases. With 2 bases clipped from V and 6 bases from J, the junction kept 4 bases outside the gene matches. The CDR3 is 14 amino acids. Germline V gives CDR1 MNHEY, CDR2 SVGAGI.

CDR3 nucleotides: TGTGCCAGCAGCTTAGGGGTTGGACAGGCTGGCTACACCTTC. As protein: CASSLGVGQAGYTF. The genes are TRBV7-8 and TRBJ1-2; 7 positions agree with TRBD1. Germline V gene sequence: CDR1 SGHVS, CDR2 FQNEAQ. The CDR3 is 14 amino acids. The ends lost 1 base at V and 7 bases at J; junction bases unmatched: 6. Full variable domain (outside the CDR3, taken from reference TRBV7-8 and TRBJ1-2): GAGVSQSPRYKVAKRGQDVALRCDPISGHVSLFWYQQALGQGPEFLTYFQNEAQLDKSGLPSDRFFAERPEGSVSTLKIQRTQQEDSAVYLCASSLGVGQAGYTFGSGTRLTVV.

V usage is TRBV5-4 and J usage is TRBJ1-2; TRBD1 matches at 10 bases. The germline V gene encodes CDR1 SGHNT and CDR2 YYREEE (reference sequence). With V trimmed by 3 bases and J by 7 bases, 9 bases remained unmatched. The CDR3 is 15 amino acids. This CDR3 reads CASSSPPGTGAGYTF. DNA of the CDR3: TGTGCCAGCAGCTCCCCACCCGGGACAGGGGCTGGCTACACCTTC.

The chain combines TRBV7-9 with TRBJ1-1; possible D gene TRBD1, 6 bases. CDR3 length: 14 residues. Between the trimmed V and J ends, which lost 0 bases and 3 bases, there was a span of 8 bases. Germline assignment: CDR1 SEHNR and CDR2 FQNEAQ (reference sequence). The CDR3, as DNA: TGTGCCAGCAGCTTAGCGCAGGGGCACACTGAAGCTTTCTTT. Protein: CASSLAQGHTEAFF.

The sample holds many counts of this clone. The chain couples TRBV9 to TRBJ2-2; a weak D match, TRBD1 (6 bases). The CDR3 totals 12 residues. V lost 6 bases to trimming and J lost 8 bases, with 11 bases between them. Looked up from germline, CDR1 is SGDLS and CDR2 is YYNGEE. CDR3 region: CASMGARGELFF. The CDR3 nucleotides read TGTGCCAGCATGGGGGCGAGGGGGGAGCTGTTTTTT. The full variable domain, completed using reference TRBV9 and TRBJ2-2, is DSGVTQTPKHLITATGQRVTLRCSPRSGDLSVYWYQQSLDQGLQFLIQYYNGEERAKGNILERFSAQQFPDLHSELNLSSLELGDSALYFCASMGARGELFFGEGSRLTVL.

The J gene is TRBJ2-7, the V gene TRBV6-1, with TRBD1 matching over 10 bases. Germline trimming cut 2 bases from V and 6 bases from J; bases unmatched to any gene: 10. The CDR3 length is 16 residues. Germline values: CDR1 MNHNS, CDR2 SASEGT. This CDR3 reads CASSEWGTGAVREQYF. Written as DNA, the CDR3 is TGTGCCAGCAGTGAATGGGGGACAGGGGCGGTGCGCGAGCAGTACTTC.

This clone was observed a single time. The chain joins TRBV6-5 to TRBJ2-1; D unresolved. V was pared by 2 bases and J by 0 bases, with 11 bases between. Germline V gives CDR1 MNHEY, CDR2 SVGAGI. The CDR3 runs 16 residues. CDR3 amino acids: CASSYQSRSSYNEQFF. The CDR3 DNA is TGTGCCAGCAGTTACCAATCCCGGAGCTCCTACAATGAGCAGTTCTTC.

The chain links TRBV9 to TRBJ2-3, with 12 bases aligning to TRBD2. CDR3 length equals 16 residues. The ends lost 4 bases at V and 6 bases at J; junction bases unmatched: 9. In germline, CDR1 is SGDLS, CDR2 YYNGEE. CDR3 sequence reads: CASSPGLAGIRDTQYF. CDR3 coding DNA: TGTGCCAGCAGCCCCGGACTAGCGGGGATTCGGGATACGCAGTATTTT.

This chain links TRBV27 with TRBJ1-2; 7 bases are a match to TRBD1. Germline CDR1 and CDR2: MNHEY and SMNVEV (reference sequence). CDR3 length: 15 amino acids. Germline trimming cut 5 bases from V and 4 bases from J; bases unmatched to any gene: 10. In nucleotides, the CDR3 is TGTGCCAGCAGTACGGCCAGGGGGAGAATCTATGGCTACACCTTC. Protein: CASSTARGRIYGYTF.

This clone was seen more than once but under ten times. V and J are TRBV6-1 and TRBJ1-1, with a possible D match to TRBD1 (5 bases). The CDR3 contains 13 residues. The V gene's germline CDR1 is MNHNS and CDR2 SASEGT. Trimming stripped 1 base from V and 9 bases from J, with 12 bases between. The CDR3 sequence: CASSEVSQGQAFF. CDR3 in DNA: TGTGCCAGCAGTGAAGTCAGTCAGGGTCAAGCTTTCTTT.